A single sample gave rise to the 19 T cell receptor beta chains below, sequenced in a study of T cells in Graves' hyperthyroidism and ophthalmopathy. Template material for amplifying TCR beta CDR3 regions consisted of RNA transcripts. The HTBI primer set drove a first-round RT-PCR of the TCR CDR3. TCRdb reprocessed the multiplex PCR reads via MiXCR and lists one record per CDR3 protein. The sample carries about 710,000 distinct CDR3 sequences, roughly 15% recorded once. The sequencing input was blood. The receptors come from a man between 18 and 29 years old with Graves' hyperthyroidism.

V gene TRBV7-3 combines with J gene TRBJ2-7; the match to TRBD2 covers 8 bases. The CDR3 is made up of 15 amino acids. The germline V gene has CDR1 SGHTA and CDR2 FQGTGA. The J segment lost 2 bases and the V segment lost 3 bases, leaving 6 bases of the junction unmatched. The CDR3 DNA follows: TGTGCCAGCAGCTTTAGGCCAGCGGGAGCCTACGAGCAGTACTTC. It is translated as CASSFRPAGAYEQYF.

This clonotype has more than one count but fewer than ten. The V gene is TRBV25-1, the J gene TRBJ2-7; D call uncertain. Trimming shortened V by 1 base and J by 5 bases, and 9 bases separated the two germline ends. Germline V gene lookup returns CDR1 MGHDK and CDR2 SYGVNS. The CDR3 has 13 amino acids. The CDR3 DNA follows: TGTGCCAGCAGTGAATTGGGGTTCGACGAGCAGTACTTC. Its translation: CASSELGFDEQYF.

J is TRBJ2-1 and V is TRBV29-1; D might be TRBD1 (5 bases). Germline V gives CDR1 SQVTM, CDR2 ANQGSEA. The CDR3 spans 11 residues. V shed 6 bases and J shed 9 bases, with 12 bases lying between them. CDR3 bases: TGCAGCGTCTTCACAGGTGGTGAGCAGTTCTTC. It is translated as CSVFTGGEQFF.

This clonotype occurred many times. The chain has TRBV5-1 and TRBJ2-7; D perhaps matches TRBD2 (5 bases). V was clipped by 3 bases and J by 0 bases, with 19 bases between them. In germline, CDR1 is SGHRS, CDR2 YFSETQ. This CDR3 has 17 amino acids. CDR3 region: CASSSSRSSANSYEQYF. CDR3 nucleotides: TGCGCCAGCAGCTCCTCCCGAAGTAGCGCGAACTCCTACGAGCAGTACTTC.

Points on this clonotype: A single base separates this from a much larger clone, so it may be a read error. The gene calls are TRBV3-1 and TRBJ2-1; D is perhaps TRBD1 (5 bases). The DNA end favors TRBJ2-7, so the J call may be wrong. This CDR3 is built from 17 residues. The germline V gene encodes CDR1 LGHDT and CDR2 YNNKEL (reference sequence). The CDR3 nucleotides are TGTGCCAGCAGCCAAGGCTCGCTGGGGCCCCTCTACAATGAGCAGTACTTC. It codes for CASSQGSLGPLYNEQYF.

This clonotype was found many times. The CDR3, as DNA: TGTGCCAGCAGTCGCTCTGGGGTGTCCAAAAACATTCAGTACTTC. This codes for CASSRSGVSKNIQYF. The genes are TRBV28 and TRBJ2-4; D not certain. Germline CDR1 MDHEN, CDR2 SYDVKM. The CDR3 is 15 amino acids. Trimming removed 5 bases from V and 2 bases from J, with 13 bases in between.

This clonotype was detected many times. The chain uses TRBV11-2 and TRBJ2-1; D unresolved. Germline V gives CDR1 SGHAT, CDR2 FQNNGV. The CDR3 contains 15 residues. The V and J ends lost 7 bases and 3 bases respectively, with 16 bases between them. This chain's CDR3 is CASTLSRANYNEQFF. The DNA of the CDR3 is TGTGCCAGCACGCTTTCCCGAGCGAACTACAATGAGCAGTTCTTC.

The chain joins TRBV6-2 or TRBV6-3 to TRBJ1-5, with TRBD1 as a possible D gene (6 bases). Trimming took 7 bases from V and 7 from J, leaving 14 bases between them. Germline V CDR1 and CDR2: MNHEY, SVGEGT. The CDR3 is 13 residues long. The CDR3 region is CASKTGGRQPQHF. In nucleotides, the CDR3 is TGTGCCAGCAAAACGGGGGGGCGGCAGCCCCAGCATTTT.

This chain uses TRBV12-3 or TRBV12-4 with TRBJ2-1, with 7 bases matching TRBD2. Losses at the gene ends were 8 bases for V and 10 bases for J; bases not matched to a gene: 14. The CDR3 spans 14 residues. CDR3 in amino acids: CASRGAGDSGEQFF. CDR3 nucleotide sequence: TGTGCCAGCCGCGGGGCGGGAGATAGTGGGGAGCAGTTCTTC.

Remarks on this clonotype: This may come from a read error, since a much larger clone is one base off. J is TRBJ1-1 and V is TRBV2; D ambiguous. Germline-derived CDR1 and CDR2 are SNHLY and FYNNEI. V was pared by 4 bases and J by 4 bases, with 13 bases between. The CDR3 contains 14 residues. The CDR3 loop reads CASSVSRLSTEAFF. The CDR3 DNA follows: TGTGCCAGCAGTGTCAGCAGGTTGAGCACTGAAGCTTTCTTT.

This clonotype was observed a few times. The chain has TRBV12-3 or TRBV12-4 and TRBJ1-1; the D is unclear. With 3 bases removed from V and 3 bases from J, the gap between germline ends came to 11 bases. CDR3 size: 14 residues. The CDR3 DNA sequence: TGTGCCAGCAGTTTGGCAGAAGGGCACACTGAAGCTTTCTTT. Protein product: CASSLAEGHTEAFF.

The chain has TRBV4-2 and TRBJ2-1; 9 positions match TRBD2. CDR1 is LGHNA, CDR2 YNFKEQ, per germline. The J segment lost 8 bases and the V segment lost 0 bases, leaving 8 bases of the junction unmatched. The CDR3 contains 16 residues. CDR3 loop: CASSQEAGGPSDEQFF. CDR3 in DNA: TGTGCCAGCAGCCAAGAGGCGGGAGGGCCCTCTGATGAGCAGTTCTTC.

This clonotype showed up many times. J is TRBJ2-7 and V is TRBV30; unclear D gene. Trimming took off 2 bases at V and 0 bases at J, with 8 bases between the two ends. Germline lookup yields CDR1 GTSNPN and CDR2 SVGIG (reference sequence). The CDR3 has 13 amino acids. In DNA, the CDR3 is TGTGCCTGGAGTAGCATTAGCTCCTACGAGCAGTACTTC. It translates to CAWSSISSYEQYF.

This clonotype was detected only a few times. The J gene is TRBJ2-1, the V gene TRBV10-3, with D perhaps assigned TRBD1 or TRBD2 (5 bases each). CDR1 is ENHRY and CDR2 is SYGVKD in the germline V gene. Trimming left V 2 bases short and J 5 bases short, with 10 bases between. This CDR3 is built from 14 residues. CDR3: CAISEEGWNNEQFF. DNA of the CDR3: TGTGCCATCAGTGAGGAGGGGTGGAACAATGAGCAGTTCTTC.

The rearrangement links TRBV2 to TRBJ2-2, with D hard to call. Germline assignment: CDR1 SNHLY and CDR2 FYNNEI. This CDR3 has 15 amino acids. The ends were cut back, 6 bases at V and 5 bases at J, with 16 bases in the middle. The CDR3 loop is CASRWTEMGTGELFF. The DNA for the CDR3 is TGTGCCAGCAGATGGACGGAGATGGGTACCGGGGAGCTGTTTTTT.

V is TRBV5-4 and J is TRBJ2-1; possible D gene TRBD2, 5 bases. The CDR3 totals 16 residues. Between the trimmed V and J ends, which lost 0 bases and 3 bases, there was a span of 13 bases. From germline, CDR1 is SGHNT and CDR2 YYREEE (reference sequence). CDR3 sequence reads: CASSLGASPIYNEQFF. DNA for the CDR3: TGTGCCAGCAGCTTGGGGGCTAGCCCAATCTACAATGAGCAGTTCTTC.

CDR3 nucleotide sequence: TGCAGCGTTGAAGATCGAGAAAGGGCCCCTGGGGCCAACGTCCTGACTTTC. Translating gives CSVEDRERAPGANVLTF. The V and J genes are TRBV29-1 and TRBJ2-6; the D is unclear. Germline-derived CDR1 and CDR2 are SQVTM and ANQGSEA. V shed 0 bases and J shed 2 bases, with 14 bases lying between them. CDR3 length equals 17 residues. Full variable domain (missing parts from reference TRBV29-1 and TRBJ2-6): SAVISQKPSRDICQRGTSLTIQCQVDSQVTMMFWYRQQPGQSLTLIATANQGSEATYESGFVIDKFPISRPNLTFSTLTVSNMSPEDSSIYLCSVEDRERAPGANVLTFGAGSRLTVL.

This chain uses TRBV5-4 with TRBJ2-5; 9 nucleotides line up with TRBD2. Germline lookup yields CDR1 SGHNT and CDR2 YYREEE (reference sequence). J lost 5 bases, V lost 4 bases, and 12 bases had no gene match. The CDR3 length is 16 residues. The CDR3 nucleotides read TGTGCCAGCAGCCAGGGCGTAGCGGGAGCAGGGGAGACCCAGTACTTC. It is translated as CASSQGVAGAGETQYF. Filled out from reference TRBV5-4 and TRBJ2-5, the complete variable domain reads ETGVTQSPTHLIKTRGQQVTLRCSSQSGHNTVSWYQQALGQGPQFIFQYYREEENGRGNFPPRFSGLQFPNYSSELNVNALELDDSALYLCASSQGVAGAGETQYFGPGTRLLVL.

This clonotype was seen just once. J is TRBJ2-2 and V is TRBV18; the match to TRBD1 covers 7 bases. Trimming at V came to 5 bases and at J to 3 bases, leaving 0 bases not matched to a gene. Germline-derived CDR1 and CDR2 are KGHSH and LQKENI. This CDR3 spans 13 amino acids. The CDR3, as DNA: TGTGCCAGCTCAACAGGGGACACCGGGGAGCTGTTTTTT. The encoded protein is CASSTGDTGELFF.